These T cell receptor beta chains were read from a single sample in a study of blood T cell repertoires in COVID-19. Produced via immunoSEQ multiplex PCR; TCRdb's table is partial and in-frame only. The sample has roughly 100,000 clones, about 64% seen once. The specimen sequenced was peripheral blood. Source of these receptors: a human donor with acute or convalescent COVID-19. The donor label of this sample is uncertain. Both conserved end residues are part of each CDR3. Each record gives: D gene, V gene, J gene, clone size, CDR3 DNA, CDR3 protein. D genes are given only for firm matches. Clone sizes are given selectively: once, few, many, or a class where the clone is expanded.

d_call: -
v_call: TRBV11-2
j_call: TRBJ1-5
clone_size: -
cdr3_nt: TGTGCCAGCAGCTTAGATTTGGGAGGGGGTCATCAGCCCCAGCATTTT
cdr3_aa: CASSLDLGGGHQPQHF

d_call: TRBD1
v_call: TRBV6-5
j_call: TRBJ1-5
clone_size: -
cdr3_nt: TGTGCCAGCAGTTCGGACAGGGGTTCCAATCAGCCCCAGCATTTT
cdr3_aa: CASSSDRGSNQPQHF

d_call: TRBD1
v_call: TRBV5-6
j_call: TRBJ2-2
clone_size: -
cdr3_nt: TGTGCCAGCAGCCGACTCAGACAGGGGTCGAACACCGGGGAGCTGTTTTTT
cdr3_aa: CASSRLRQGSNTGELFF

d_call: TRBD1
v_call: TRBV2
j_call: TRBJ2-5
clone_size: few
cdr3_nt: TGTGCCGGGACAGCCCAAGAGACCCAGTACTTC
cdr3_aa: CAGTAQETQYF

d_call: TRBD1
v_call: TRBV7-2
j_call: TRBJ1-5
clone_size: -
cdr3_nt: TGTGCCAGCAGCCCGGGACAGGGTAGCAATCAGCCCCAGCATTTT
cdr3_aa: CASSPGQGSNQPQHF

d_call: -
v_call: TRBV19
j_call: TRBJ1-6
clone_size: -
cdr3_nt: TGTGCCAGTAGTATAGATCTGGGCTCGGCTTCACCCCTCCACTTT
cdr3_aa: CASSIDLGSASPLHF

d_call: TRBD2
v_call: TRBV24-1
j_call: TRBJ2-5
clone_size: -
cdr3_nt: TGTGCCACCAGCCTTGGACTAGCGGGGGCAGAGACCCAGTACTTC
cdr3_aa: CATSLGLAGAETQYF

d_call: TRBD1
v_call: TRBV5-1
j_call: TRBJ1-1
clone_size: -
cdr3_nt: TGCGCCAGCAGCACCGACAGGGTTTTGGTGAACACTGAAGCTTTCTTT
cdr3_aa: CASSTDRVLVNTEAFF

d_call: TRBD2
v_call: TRBV27
j_call: TRBJ2-1
clone_size: -
cdr3_nt: TGTGCCAGCAGTTCGACTAGCGATGAGCAGTTCTTC
cdr3_aa: CASSSTSDEQFF

d_call: -
v_call: TRBV6-5
j_call: TRBJ1-1
clone_size: -
cdr3_nt: TGTGCCAGCACGGCCCAGCGGGGAATGAACACTGAAGCTTTCTTT
cdr3_aa: CASTAQRGMNTEAFF

d_call: -
v_call: TRBV19
j_call: TRBJ2-1
clone_size: -
cdr3_nt: TGTGCCAGTAGTATCAAGTCCGGGACACCTTTTTTGTATGAGCAGTTCTTC
cdr3_aa: CASSIKSGTPFLYEQFF

d_call: TRBD1
v_call: TRBV5-1
j_call: TRBJ1-1
clone_size: many
cdr3_nt: TGCGCCAGCAGCGCGACGACAGGGACGGGGACTGAAGCTTTCTTT
cdr3_aa: CASSATTGTGTEAFF

d_call: -
v_call: TRBV6-5
j_call: TRBJ2-4
clone_size: once
cdr3_nt: TGTGCCAGCGGGTTGGGTAGACAGGACATTCAGTACTTC
cdr3_aa: CASGLGRQDIQYF

d_call: -
v_call: TRBV2
j_call: TRBJ1-5
clone_size: -
cdr3_nt: TGTGCCAGCAGTGAGAGACGGGAGAATCAGCCCCAGCATTTT
cdr3_aa: CASSERRENQPQHF

d_call: TRBD2
v_call: TRBV5-5
j_call: TRBJ2-5
clone_size: -
cdr3_nt: TGTGCCAGCAGCTACAGCGGGGGGGCCTGGGAGACCCAGTACTTC
cdr3_aa: CASSYSGGAWETQYF

d_call: -
v_call: TRBV7-2
j_call: TRBJ2-2
clone_size: -
cdr3_nt: TGTGCCAGCTCCTTTAGGGGCCATCTCCCACCCGGGGAGCTGTTTTTT
cdr3_aa: CASSFRGHLPPGELFF

d_call: -
v_call: TRBV18
j_call: TRBJ1-1
clone_size: -
cdr3_nt: TGTGCCAGCTCGAGGGTCACTGAAGCTTTCTTT
cdr3_aa: CASSRVTEAFF

d_call: -
v_call: TRBV28
j_call: TRBJ1-1
clone_size: -
cdr3_nt: TGTGCCAGCAGTTCTCGGGACAAGGGGATGAACACTGAAGCTTTCTTT
cdr3_aa: CASSSRDKGMNTEAFF

d_call: -
v_call: TRBV24-1
j_call: TRBJ1-1
clone_size: -
cdr3_nt: TGTGCCACCCAGGAGGGCACTGAAGCTTTCTTT
cdr3_aa: CATQEGTEAFF

d_call: TRBD1
v_call: TRBV7-2
j_call: TRBJ1-2
clone_size: -
cdr3_nt: TGTGCCAGCAGCTCATACTACAGGGGGCTCAACTATGGCTACACCTTC
cdr3_aa: CASSSYYRGLNYGYTF

d_call: -
v_call: TRBV15
j_call: TRBJ1-1
clone_size: -
cdr3_nt: TGTGCCACCAGCATTTCGACAGACCCAATGAACACTGAAGCTTTCTTT
cdr3_aa: CATSISTDPMNTEAFF

d_call: -
v_call: TRBV7-6
j_call: TRBJ2-1
clone_size: -
cdr3_nt: TGTGCCAGCAGCTTAAGGGCCACAGGGCCCACCGTCTACAATGAGCAGTTCTTC
cdr3_aa: CASSLRATGPTVYNEQFF

d_call: -
v_call: TRBV21-1
j_call: TRBJ1-2
clone_size: -
cdr3_nt: TGTGCCAGCCCCTTGAGGAGACAGGAATACTATGGCTACACCTTC
cdr3_aa: CASPLRRQEYYGYTF

d_call: -
v_call: TRBV11-2
j_call: TRBJ2-1
clone_size: -
cdr3_nt: TGTGCCAGCAGCCCTGACTGGCACCCGGGTGAGCAGTTCTTC
cdr3_aa: CASSPDWHPGEQFF

d_call: -
v_call: TRBV11-2
j_call: TRBJ2-1
clone_size: -
cdr3_nt: TGTGCCAGCAGCTTAAGGGGCAACAATGAGCAGTTCTTC
cdr3_aa: CASSLRGNNEQFF

d_call: TRBD1
v_call: TRBV19
j_call: TRBJ1-1
clone_size: few
cdr3_nt: TGTGCCAGTAGCGGGGACAGAAAGAACACTGAAGCTTTCTTT
cdr3_aa: CASSGDRKNTEAFF

d_call: -
v_call: TRBV6-5
j_call: TRBJ2-4
clone_size: -
cdr3_nt: TGTGCCAGCAGTTACGGGCGGGATTGGGCCAAAAACATTCAGTACTTC
cdr3_aa: CASSYGRDWAKNIQYF

d_call: -
v_call: TRBV19
j_call: TRBJ1-1
clone_size: -
cdr3_nt: TGTGCCAGTTGGACTGTCGGTGAAGCTTTCTTT
cdr3_aa: CASWTVGEAFF

d_call: -
v_call: TRBV2
j_call: TRBJ2-1
clone_size: -
cdr3_nt: TGTGCCAGCAGAGCCGACCCTTTGCGGGGCATATACAATGAGCAGTTCTTC
cdr3_aa: CASRADPLRGIYNEQFF

d_call: TRBD1
v_call: TRBV6-6
j_call: TRBJ1-1
clone_size: -
cdr3_nt: TGTGCCAGCAGTTGGACAGGTATGAACACTGAAGCTTTCTTT
cdr3_aa: CASSWTGMNTEAFF

d_call: -
v_call: TRBV6-6
j_call: TRBJ2-6
clone_size: -
cdr3_nt: TGTGCCAGCAGCGACAGAGCTGGGGCCAACGTCCTGACTTTC
cdr3_aa: CASSDRAGANVLTF

d_call: -
v_call: TRBV4-2
j_call: TRBJ2-5
clone_size: -
cdr3_nt: TGTGCCAGCAGCCAAGCACAAGAGACCCAGTACTTC
cdr3_aa: CASSQAQETQYF

d_call: -
v_call: TRBV30
j_call: TRBJ1-1
clone_size: -
cdr3_nt: TGTGCCTGGAGACAGCGGCGAAACACTGAAGCTTTCTTT
cdr3_aa: CAWRQRRNTEAFF

d_call: -
v_call: TRBV18
j_call: TRBJ2-6
clone_size: -
cdr3_nt: TGTGCCAGCTCACCACGGGGGGTCCCTGGGGCCAACGTCCTGACTTTC
cdr3_aa: CASSPRGVPGANVLTF

d_call: -
v_call: TRBV9
j_call: TRBJ2-1
clone_size: -
cdr3_nt: TGTGCCAGCAGCGTAGGGATGGGGACTCAGGTGCAGTTCTTC
cdr3_aa: CASSVGMGTQVQFF

d_call: TRBD1
v_call: TRBV7-3
j_call: TRBJ2-7
clone_size: -
cdr3_nt: TGTGCCAGCAGTAACCGGGACAGGGGGGCTCACGAGCAGTACTTC
cdr3_aa: CASSNRDRGAHEQYF

d_call: TRBD1
v_call: TRBV10-3
j_call: TRBJ2-4
clone_size: -
cdr3_nt: TGTGCCATCAGTGCACAGGGGAAAAACATTCAGTACTTC
cdr3_aa: CAISAQGKNIQYF

d_call: -
v_call: TRBV7-2
j_call: TRBJ2-1
clone_size: once
cdr3_nt: TGTGCCAGCAGCTTAACCAGCCCGGGTTACAATGAGCAGTTCTTC
cdr3_aa: CASSLTSPGYNEQFF

d_call: -
v_call: TRBV7-8
j_call: TRBJ1-6
clone_size: -
cdr3_nt: TGTGCCAGCAGCTTAGGAGGGGAGGTTAATTCACCCCTCCACTTT
cdr3_aa: CASSLGGEVNSPLHF

d_call: TRBD2
v_call: TRBV7-2
j_call: TRBJ2-1
clone_size: -
cdr3_nt: TGTGCCAGCAGCCGGACTAGTAAGCAGTTCTTC
cdr3_aa: CASSRTSKQFF

d_call: TRBD2
v_call: TRBV4-2
j_call: TRBJ2-2
clone_size: -
cdr3_nt: TGTGCCAGCAGCCAAGATGGGCGCGGGGGGCCGAACACCGGGGAGCTGTTTTTT
cdr3_aa: CASSQDGRGGPNTGELFF

d_call: TRBD1
v_call: TRBV9
j_call: TRBJ1-2
clone_size: -
cdr3_nt: TGTGCCAGCAGCGTAACTCCGGGACAGGGGGCGGGCTACACCTTC
cdr3_aa: CASSVTPGQGAGYTF

d_call: -
v_call: TRBV30
j_call: TRBJ1-1
clone_size: -
cdr3_nt: TGTGCCTGGAGTGTGGCAGGGCAAACGAACACTGAAGCTTTCTTT
cdr3_aa: CAWSVAGQTNTEAFF

d_call: -
v_call: TRBV7-2
j_call: TRBJ1-2
clone_size: -
cdr3_nt: TGTGCCAGCAGCCCCGACAGACACTATGGCTACACCTTC
cdr3_aa: CASSPDRHYGYTF

d_call: -
v_call: TRBV5-1
j_call: TRBJ1-2
clone_size: -
cdr3_nt: TGCGCCAGCAGCTTGTCGCCAGGGAACTATGGCTACACCTTC
cdr3_aa: CASSLSPGNYGYTF

d_call: -
v_call: TRBV3-1/TRBV3-2
j_call: TRBJ1-4
clone_size: -
cdr3_nt: TGTGCCAGCAGCCAGAGAGACGTGCGGAATGAAAAACTGTTTTTT
cdr3_aa: CASSQRDVRNEKLFF

d_call: TRBD1
v_call: TRBV5-1
j_call: TRBJ2-5
clone_size: -
cdr3_nt: TGCGCCAGCAGCTTGGCCGCAGGGGGTCCGAATGCTCAAGAGACCCAGTACTTC
cdr3_aa: CASSLAAGGPNAQETQYF

d_call: -
v_call: TRBV5-1
j_call: TRBJ1-2
clone_size: -
cdr3_nt: TGCGCCAGCAAAAAGTTACAGGGCCTATATGGCTACACCTTC
cdr3_aa: CASKKLQGLYGYTF